This entry features one T cell receptor (beta chain) sequence. The antigen remains undetermined. Time point of the sample: baseline, week 1 (first vaccination visit). Treatment noted: pre-vaccination baseline after standard-of-care therapy. Trimming at V came to 5 bases and at J to 3 bases, leaving 12 bases not matched to a gene. CDR3 size: 16 residues. The germline gives CDR1 SGHDT, CDR2 YYEEEE. Some clones are missing from TCRdb's copy, which holds only in-frame ones; the method was immunoSEQ multiplex PCR. Among around 60,000 clones, about nine tenths were seen once, and the ten largest hold 2.6%. This entry comes from a study of a mutant IDH1 vaccine in newly diagnosed glioma. Study-wide findings and caveats: No link was apparently found between pseudoprogression and changes in top peripheral T cell clonotypes. Patients mounted vaccine-induced immune responses in 90% to 95% of cases.

This chain joins TRBV5-6 and TRBJ2-3; 7 nucleotides align to TRBD1. This material consisted of PBMCs, taken from a glioma patient treated with radiotherapy, temozolomide or both. This TCR derives from a man aged 45-60 years with glioma. In DNA form, the CDR3 reads TGTGCCAGCAGTAGGCTGGGTGAGGGGGCAACAGATACGCAGTATTTT. This translates into CASSRLGEGATDTQYF. The full variable domain, rest sourced from reference TRBV5-6 and TRBJ2-3, is DAGVTQSPTHLIKTRGQQVTLRCSPKSGHDTVSWYQQALGQGPQFIFQYYEEEERQRGNFPDRFSGHQFPNYSSELNVNALLLGDSALYLCASSRLGEGATDTQYFGPGTRLTVL.